The TCR beta chain under discussion was sequenced for a study of CD8 T cells in ankylosing spondylitis. Study results and limitations: A TCR beta motif of under ten highly homologous variants seemed to mark ankylosing spondylitis blood.

This clonotype was observed many times. As yet, its antigen is unknown. TCRdb re-analysed the 5' RACE reads in MiXCR, keeping a single row per CDR3 protein. Here the sample spans more than 400,000 distinct CDR3 sequences, about 5.4% being singletons. The source is a male donor with ankylosing spondylitis. The sequenced sample was blood, either unsorted or a sorted T cell fraction (not recorded which).

CDR3 DNA sequence: TGCAGTCCAGGGGGCGCCTCTTATAACTATGGCTACACCTTC. Its translation: CSPGGASYNYGYTF. The chain carries TRBV20-1 and TRBJ1-2, with 8 nucleotides matching TRBD1. This CDR3 is built from 14 residues. Germline lookup yields CDR1 DFQATT and CDR2 SNEGSKA (reference sequence). V was pared by 8 bases and J by 1 base, with 9 bases of the junction left unmatched.